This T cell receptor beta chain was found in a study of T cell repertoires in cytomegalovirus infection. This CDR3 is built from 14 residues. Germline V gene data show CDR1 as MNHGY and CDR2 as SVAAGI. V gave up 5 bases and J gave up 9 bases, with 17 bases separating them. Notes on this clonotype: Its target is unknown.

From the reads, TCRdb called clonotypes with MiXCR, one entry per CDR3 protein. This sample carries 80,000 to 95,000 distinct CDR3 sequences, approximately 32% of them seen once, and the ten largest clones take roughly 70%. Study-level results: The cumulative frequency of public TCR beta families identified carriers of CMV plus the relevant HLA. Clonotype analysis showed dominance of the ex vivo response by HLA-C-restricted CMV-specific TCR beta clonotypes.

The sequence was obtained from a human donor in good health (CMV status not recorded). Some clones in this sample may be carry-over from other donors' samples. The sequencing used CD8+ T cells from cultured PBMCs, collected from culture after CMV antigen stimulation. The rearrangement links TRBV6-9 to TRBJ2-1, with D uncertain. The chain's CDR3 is CASSQGYPSSEQFF. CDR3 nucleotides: TGTGCCAGCAGTCAAGGGTATCCGTCCAGTGAGCAGTTCTTC.